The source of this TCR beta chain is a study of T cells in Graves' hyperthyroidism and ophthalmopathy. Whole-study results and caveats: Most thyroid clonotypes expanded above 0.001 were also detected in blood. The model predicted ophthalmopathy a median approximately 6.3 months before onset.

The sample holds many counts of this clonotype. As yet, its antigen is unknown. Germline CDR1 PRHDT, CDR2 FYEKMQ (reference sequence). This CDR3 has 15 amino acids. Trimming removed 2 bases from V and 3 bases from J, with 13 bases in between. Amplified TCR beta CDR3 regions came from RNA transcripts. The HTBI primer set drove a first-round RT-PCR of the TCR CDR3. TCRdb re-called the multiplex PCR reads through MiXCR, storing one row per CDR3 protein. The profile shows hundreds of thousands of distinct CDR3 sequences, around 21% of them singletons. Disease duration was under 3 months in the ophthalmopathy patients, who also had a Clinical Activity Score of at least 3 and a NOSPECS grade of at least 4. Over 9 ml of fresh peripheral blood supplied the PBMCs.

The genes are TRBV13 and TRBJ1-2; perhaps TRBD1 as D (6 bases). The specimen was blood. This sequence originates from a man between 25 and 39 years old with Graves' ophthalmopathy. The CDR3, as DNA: TGTGCCAGCAGCTTAACACAGGGCAGGGACTATGGCTACACCTTC. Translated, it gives CASSLTQGRDYGYTF.